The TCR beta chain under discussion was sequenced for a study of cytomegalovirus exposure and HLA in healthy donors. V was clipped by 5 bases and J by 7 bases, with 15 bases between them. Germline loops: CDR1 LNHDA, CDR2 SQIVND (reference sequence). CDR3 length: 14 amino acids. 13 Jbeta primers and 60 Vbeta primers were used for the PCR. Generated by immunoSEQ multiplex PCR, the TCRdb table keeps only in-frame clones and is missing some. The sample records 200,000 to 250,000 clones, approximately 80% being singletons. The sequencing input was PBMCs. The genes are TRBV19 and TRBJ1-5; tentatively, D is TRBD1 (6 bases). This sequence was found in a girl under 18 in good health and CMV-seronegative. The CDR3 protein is CASSDMGGRQPQHF. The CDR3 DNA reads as TGTGCCAGTAGTGACATGGGGGGGCGGCAGCCCCAGCATTTT.